This T cell receptor (beta chain) is from a study of cytomegalovirus exposure and HLA in healthy donors. The method was immunoSEQ multiplex PCR; TCRdb's version includes in-frame clones alone and lacks a portion of them. The sample lists about 240,000 clones, more than 75% occurring once. Trimming at V came to 4 bases and at J to 8 bases, leaving 6 bases not matched to a gene. Per germline, CDR1 SGHTA and CDR2 FQGTGA. This CDR3 comprises 14 residues. Sample: PBMCs. The rearrangement links TRBV7-3 to TRBJ2-3; the match to TRBD2 covers 10 bases. The clonotype comes from a woman younger than 45 in good health and CMV-seropositive. This CDR3 is CASSSSGRAGTQYF. CDR3 sequence (DNA): TGTGCCAGCAGCTCGAGCGGGAGGGCCGGTACGCAGTATTTT.